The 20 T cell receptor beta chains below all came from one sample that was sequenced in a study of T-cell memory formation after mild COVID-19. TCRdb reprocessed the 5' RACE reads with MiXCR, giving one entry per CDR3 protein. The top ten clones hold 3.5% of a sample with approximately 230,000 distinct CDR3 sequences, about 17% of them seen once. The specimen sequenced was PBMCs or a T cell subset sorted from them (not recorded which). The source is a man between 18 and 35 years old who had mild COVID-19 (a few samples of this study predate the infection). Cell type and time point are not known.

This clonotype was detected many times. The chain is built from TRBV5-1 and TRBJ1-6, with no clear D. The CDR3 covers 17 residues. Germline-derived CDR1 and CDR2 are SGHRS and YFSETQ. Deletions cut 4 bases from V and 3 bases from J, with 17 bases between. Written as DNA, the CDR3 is TGCGCCAGCAGCACCAACCCAGGAAGCCACTATAATTCACCCCTCCACTTT. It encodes CASSTNPGSHYNSPLHF.

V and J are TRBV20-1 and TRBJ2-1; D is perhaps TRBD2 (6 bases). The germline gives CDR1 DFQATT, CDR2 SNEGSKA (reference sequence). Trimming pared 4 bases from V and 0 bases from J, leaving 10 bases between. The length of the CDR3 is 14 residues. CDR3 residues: CSAIAVSSYNEQFF. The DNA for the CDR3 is TGCAGTGCTATAGCGGTAAGCTCCTACAATGAGCAGTTCTTC.

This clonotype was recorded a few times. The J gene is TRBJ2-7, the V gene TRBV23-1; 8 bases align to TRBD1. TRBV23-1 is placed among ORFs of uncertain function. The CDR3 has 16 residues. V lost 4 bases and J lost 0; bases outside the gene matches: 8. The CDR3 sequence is CASSRLGQASSYEQYV. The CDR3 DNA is TGCGCCAGCAGTCGGCTGGGACAGGCTTCCTCCTACGAGCAGTACGTC.

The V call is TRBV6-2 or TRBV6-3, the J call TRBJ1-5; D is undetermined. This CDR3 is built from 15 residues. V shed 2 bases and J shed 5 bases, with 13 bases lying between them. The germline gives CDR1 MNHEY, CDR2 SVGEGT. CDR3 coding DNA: TGTGCCAGCAGTTACCGCCGGGTAACTGATCAGCCCCAGCATTTT. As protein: CASSYRRVTDQPQHF.

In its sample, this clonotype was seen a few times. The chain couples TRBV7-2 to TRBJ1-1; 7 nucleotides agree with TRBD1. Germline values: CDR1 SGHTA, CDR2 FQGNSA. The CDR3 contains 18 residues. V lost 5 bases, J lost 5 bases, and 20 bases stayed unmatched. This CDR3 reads CASSPGPTGSSPRTEAFF. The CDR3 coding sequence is TGTGCCAGCAGCCCAGGGCCGACAGGGAGTTCACCTAGGACTGAAGCTTTCTTT.

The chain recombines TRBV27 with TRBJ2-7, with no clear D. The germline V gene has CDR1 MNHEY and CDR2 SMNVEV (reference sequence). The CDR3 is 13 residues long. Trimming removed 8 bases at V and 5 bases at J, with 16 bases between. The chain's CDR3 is CASSYVHLHEQYV. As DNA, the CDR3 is TGTGCCAGCTCTTATGTGCACCTGCACGAGCAGTACGTC.

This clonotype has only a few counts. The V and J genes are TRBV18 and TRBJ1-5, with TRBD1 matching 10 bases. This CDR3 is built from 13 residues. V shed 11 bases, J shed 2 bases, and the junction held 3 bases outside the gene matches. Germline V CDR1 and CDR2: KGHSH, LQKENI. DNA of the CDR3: TGTGCCGGCGGGACAGGGGGCAATCAGCCCCAGCATTTT. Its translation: CAGGTGGNQPQHF.

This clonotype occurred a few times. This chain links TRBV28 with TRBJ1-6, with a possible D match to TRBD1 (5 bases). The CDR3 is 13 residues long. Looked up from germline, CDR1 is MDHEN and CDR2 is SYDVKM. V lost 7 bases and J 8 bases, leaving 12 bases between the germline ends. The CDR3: CASNRIGDSPLHF. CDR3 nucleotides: TGTGCCAGCAACAGGATCGGAGATTCACCCCTCCACTTT.

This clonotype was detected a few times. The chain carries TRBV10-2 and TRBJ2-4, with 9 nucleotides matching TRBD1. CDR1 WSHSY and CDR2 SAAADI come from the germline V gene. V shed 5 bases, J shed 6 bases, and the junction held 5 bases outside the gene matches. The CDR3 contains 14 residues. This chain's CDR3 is CASSPEGQGNIQYF. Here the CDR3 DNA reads TGCGCCAGCAGTCCAGAGGGACAGGGAAACATTCAGTACTTC.

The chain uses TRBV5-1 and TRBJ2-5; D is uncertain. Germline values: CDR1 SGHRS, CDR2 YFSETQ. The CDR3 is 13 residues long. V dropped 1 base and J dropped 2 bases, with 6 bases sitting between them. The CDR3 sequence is CASSLFRQETQYF. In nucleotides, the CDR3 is TGCGCCAGCAGCTTGTTCAGGCAAGAGACCCAGTACTTC. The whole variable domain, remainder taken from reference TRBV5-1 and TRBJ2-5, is KAGVTQTPRYLIKTRGQQVTLSCSPISGHRSVSWYQQTPGQGLQFLFEYFSETQRNKGNFPGRFSGRQFSNSRSEMNVSTLELGDSALYLCASSLFRQETQYFGPGTRLLVL.

CDR3 nucleotides: TGTGCCAGCTCACCTAACACGCAAGAGACCCAGTACTTC. Its protein product is CASSPNTQETQYF. The chain uses TRBV18 and TRBJ2-5; D unclear. The CDR3 is made up of 13 amino acids. Germline V gene sequence: CDR1 KGHSH, CDR2 LQKENI. V lost 3 bases and J 2 bases, leaving 7 bases between the germline ends.

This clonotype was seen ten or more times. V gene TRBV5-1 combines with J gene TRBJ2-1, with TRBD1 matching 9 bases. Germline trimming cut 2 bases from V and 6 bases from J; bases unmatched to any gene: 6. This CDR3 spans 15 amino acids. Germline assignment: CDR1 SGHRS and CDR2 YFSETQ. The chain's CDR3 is CASSFTGQGINEQFF. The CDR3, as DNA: TGCGCCAGCAGCTTTACGGGACAGGGTATCAATGAGCAGTTCTTC.

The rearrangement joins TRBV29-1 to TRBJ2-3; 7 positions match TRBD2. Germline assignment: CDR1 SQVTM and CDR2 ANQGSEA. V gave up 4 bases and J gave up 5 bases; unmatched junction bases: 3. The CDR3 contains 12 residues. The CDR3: CSVASGEDTQYF. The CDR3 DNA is TGCAGCGTTGCAAGCGGGGAAGATACGCAGTATTTT.

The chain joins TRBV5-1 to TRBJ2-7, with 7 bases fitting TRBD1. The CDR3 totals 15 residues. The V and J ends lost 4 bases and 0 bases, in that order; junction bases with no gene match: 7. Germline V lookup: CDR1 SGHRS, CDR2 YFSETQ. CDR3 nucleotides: TGCGCCAGCAGCGCCGGGACAGCGAGCTCCTACGAGCAGTACTTC. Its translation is CASSAGTASSYEQYF. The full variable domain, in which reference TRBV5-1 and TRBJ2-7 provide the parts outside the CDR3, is KAGVTQTPRYLIKTRGQQVTLSCSPISGHRSVSWYQQTPGQGLQFLFEYFSETQRNKGNFPGRFSGRQFSNSRSEMNVSTLELGDSALYLCASSAGTASSYEQYFGPGTRLTVT.

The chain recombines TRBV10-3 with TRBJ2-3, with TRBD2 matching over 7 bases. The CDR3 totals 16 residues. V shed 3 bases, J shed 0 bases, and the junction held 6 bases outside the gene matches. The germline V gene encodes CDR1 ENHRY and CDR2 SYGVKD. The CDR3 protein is CAISERGVRSTDTQYF. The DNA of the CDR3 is TGTGCCATCAGTGAACGGGGGGTCAGGAGCACAGATACGCAGTATTTT.

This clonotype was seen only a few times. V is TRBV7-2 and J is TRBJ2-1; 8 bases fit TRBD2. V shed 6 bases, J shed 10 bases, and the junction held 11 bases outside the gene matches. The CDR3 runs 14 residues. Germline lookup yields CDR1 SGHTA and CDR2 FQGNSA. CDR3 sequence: CASSNPGGAREQFF. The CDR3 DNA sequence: TGTGCCAGCAGTAATCCCGGGGGGGCCAGAGAGCAGTTCTTC.

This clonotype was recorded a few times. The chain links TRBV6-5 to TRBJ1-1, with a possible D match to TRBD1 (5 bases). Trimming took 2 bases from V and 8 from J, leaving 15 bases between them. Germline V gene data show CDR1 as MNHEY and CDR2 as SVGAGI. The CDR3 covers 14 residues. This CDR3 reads CASSYQAGWGEAFF. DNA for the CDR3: TGTGCCAGCAGTTACCAGGCAGGGTGGGGGGAAGCTTTCTTT.

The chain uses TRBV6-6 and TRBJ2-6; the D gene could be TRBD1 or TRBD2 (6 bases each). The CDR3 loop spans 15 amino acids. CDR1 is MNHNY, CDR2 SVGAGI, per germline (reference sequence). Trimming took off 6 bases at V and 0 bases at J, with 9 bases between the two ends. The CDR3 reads CASRPGASGANVLTF. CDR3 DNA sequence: TGTGCCAGCAGACCGGGGGCCTCTGGGGCCAACGTCCTGACTTTC.

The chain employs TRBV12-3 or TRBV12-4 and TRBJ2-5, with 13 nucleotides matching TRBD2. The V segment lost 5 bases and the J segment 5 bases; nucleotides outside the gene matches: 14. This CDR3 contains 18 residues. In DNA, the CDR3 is TGTGCCAGCAGTCGCCCCGTTACTAGCGGGGGGGCCGGGGAGACCCAGTACTTC. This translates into CASSRPVTSGGAGETQYF.

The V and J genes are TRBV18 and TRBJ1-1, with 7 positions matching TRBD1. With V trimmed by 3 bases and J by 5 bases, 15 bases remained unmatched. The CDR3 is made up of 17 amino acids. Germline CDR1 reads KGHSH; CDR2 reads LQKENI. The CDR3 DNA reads TGTGCCAGCTCACCGACAGGGCCCGGCCCTACTGGGACTGAAGCTTTCTTT. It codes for CASSPTGPGPTGTEAFF.